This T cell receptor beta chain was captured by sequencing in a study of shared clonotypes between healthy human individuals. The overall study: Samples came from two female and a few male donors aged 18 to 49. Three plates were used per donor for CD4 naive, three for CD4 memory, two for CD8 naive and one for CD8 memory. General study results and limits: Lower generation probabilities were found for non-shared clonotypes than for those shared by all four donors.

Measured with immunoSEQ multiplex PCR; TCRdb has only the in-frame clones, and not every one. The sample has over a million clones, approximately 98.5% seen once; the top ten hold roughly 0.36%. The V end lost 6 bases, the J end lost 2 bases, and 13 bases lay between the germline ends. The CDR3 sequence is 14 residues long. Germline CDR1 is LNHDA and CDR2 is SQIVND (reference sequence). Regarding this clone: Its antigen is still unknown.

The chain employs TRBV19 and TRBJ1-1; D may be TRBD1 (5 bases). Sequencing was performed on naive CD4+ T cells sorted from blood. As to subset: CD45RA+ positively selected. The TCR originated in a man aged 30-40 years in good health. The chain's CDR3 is CASSRDRHNTEAFF. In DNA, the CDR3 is TGTGCCAGTAGCCGGGACCGACACAACACTGAAGCTTTCTTT.